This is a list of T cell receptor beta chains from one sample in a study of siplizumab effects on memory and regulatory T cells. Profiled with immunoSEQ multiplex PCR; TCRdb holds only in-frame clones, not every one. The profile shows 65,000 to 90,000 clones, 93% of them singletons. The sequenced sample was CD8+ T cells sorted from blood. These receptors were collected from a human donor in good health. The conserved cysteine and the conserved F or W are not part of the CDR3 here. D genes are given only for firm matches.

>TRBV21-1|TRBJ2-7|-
ASSKVQGLPYEQY
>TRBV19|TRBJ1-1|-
ASSITTNTEAF
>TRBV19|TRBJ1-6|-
ASNAGTYNSPLH
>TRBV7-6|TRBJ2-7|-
ASSLAEGQFLYEQY
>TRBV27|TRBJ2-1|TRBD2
ASIISGASYNEQF
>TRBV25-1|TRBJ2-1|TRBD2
ASILAGGNEQF
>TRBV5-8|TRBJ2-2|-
ASSLDAAGFGGELF
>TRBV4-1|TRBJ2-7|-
ASSQESSRIYYEQY
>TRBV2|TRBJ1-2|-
ASSETGTRDGGYT
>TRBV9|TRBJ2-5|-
ASSPTGRGRETQY
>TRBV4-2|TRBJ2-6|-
ASSQDLGAGANVLT
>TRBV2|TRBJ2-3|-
ASRYGDTQY
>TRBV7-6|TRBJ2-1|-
ASSLILNEQF
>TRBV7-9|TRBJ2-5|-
ASSFARGRETQY
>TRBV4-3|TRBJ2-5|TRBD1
ASSQAKTGWETQY
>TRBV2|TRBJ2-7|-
ASPQTREQY
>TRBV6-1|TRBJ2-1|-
ASSGGRNEQF
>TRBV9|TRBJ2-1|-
ASSARADNEQF
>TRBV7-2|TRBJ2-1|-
ASSFDSYNEQF
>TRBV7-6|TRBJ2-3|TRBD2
ASSLTGGTDTQY
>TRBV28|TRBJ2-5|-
ASSPRGLEGETQY
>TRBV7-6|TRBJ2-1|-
ASSLWGASSYNEQF
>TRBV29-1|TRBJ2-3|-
SVTGTLASTDTQY
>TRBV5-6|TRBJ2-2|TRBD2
ASSFPIAGGRITGELF
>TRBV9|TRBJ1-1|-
ASSAGPVDTEAF
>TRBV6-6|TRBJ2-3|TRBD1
ASSSDRGFSDTQY
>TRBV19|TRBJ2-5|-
ASSIGEGETQY
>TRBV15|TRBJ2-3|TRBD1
ATSTDREGTDTQY
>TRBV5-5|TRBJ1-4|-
ASSLYQDEKLF
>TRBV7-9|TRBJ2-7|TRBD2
ASSPERGEGYEQY
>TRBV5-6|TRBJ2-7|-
ASSSGEQY
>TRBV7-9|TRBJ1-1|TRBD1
ASSSTRGPGGPEAF
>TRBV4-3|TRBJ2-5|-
ASSLRLGDQETQY
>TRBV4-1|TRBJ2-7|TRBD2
ASSQDHGGAYEQY
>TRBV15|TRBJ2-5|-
ATSRDRGLQETQY
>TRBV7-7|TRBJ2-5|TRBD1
ASRPRTGSETQY
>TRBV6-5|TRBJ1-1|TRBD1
ASTLTGTANTEAF
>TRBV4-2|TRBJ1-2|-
ASSQDRIAYGYT
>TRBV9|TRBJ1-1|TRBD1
ASSVGDSTEAF
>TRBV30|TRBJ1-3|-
AWSAQRNTIY
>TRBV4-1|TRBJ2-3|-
ASSPRLEPYTQY
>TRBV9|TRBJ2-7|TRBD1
ASSLGQDKSSYEQY
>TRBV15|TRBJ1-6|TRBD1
ATSSPGQGNSPLH
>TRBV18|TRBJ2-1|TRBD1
ASSPASRGYNEQF
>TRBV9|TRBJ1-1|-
ASSGWQNTEAF
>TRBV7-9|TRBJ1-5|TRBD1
ASSLALGQGVYSNQPQH
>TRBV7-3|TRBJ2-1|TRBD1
ASSLGQGTHNEQF
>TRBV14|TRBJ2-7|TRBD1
ASSHRDSTYEQY
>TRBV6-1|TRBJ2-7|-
ASKGQSSYEQY
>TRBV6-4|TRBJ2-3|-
ASSEGNPTDTQY
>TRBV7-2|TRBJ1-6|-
ASSPGVTLH
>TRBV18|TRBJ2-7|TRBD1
ASSPETGTGRYEQY
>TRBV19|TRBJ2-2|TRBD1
ASIGTGVNTGELF